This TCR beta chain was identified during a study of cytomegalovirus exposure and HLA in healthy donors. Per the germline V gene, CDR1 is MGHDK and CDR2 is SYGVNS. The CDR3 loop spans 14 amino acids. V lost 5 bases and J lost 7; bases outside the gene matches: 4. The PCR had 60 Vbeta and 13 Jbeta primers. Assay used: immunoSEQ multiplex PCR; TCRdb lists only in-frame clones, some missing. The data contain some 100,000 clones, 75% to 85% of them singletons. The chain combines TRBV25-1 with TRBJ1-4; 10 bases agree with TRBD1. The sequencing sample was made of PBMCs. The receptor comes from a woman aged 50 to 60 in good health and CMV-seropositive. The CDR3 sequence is CASSHRDRGEKLFF. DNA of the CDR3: TGTGCCAGCAGTCACCGGGACAGGGGTGAAAAACTGTTTTTT.